A single sample gave rise to the 24 T cell receptor beta chains below, sequenced in a study of T-cell memory formation after mild COVID-19. One entry per CDR3 protein results from TCRdb running MiXCR on the 5' RACE reads. The sample includes over 70,000 distinct CDR3 sequences, roughly an eighth of them seen just once. The sequencing sample was made of PBMCs or a T cell subset sorted from them (not recorded which). The receptors stem from an adult woman who had mild COVID-19 (a few samples of this study predate the infection). Cell type and time point are not known.

This chain joins TRBV16 and TRBJ2-7, with D tentatively TRBD1 (6 bases). Deletions cut 6 bases from V and 3 bases from J, with 15 bases between. The CDR3 is 14 amino acids. Germline CDR1 and CDR2: KGHSY and FQNENV. This CDR3 is CASSDSEGGYEQYF. The DNA of the CDR3 is TGTGCCAGCAGTGATTCTGAAGGGGGCTACGAGCAGTACTTC.

In its sample, this clonotype was seen a few times. In nucleotides, the CDR3 is TGTGCCAGCACCGCCCTTGGAACCTACAGCTATGGCTACACCTTC. It encodes CASTALGTYSYGYTF. The chain employs TRBV5-8 and TRBJ1-2; D ambiguous. CDR3 length equals 15 residues. In germline, CDR1 is SGHTS, CDR2 YDEGEE. V was shortened by 6 bases and J by 4 bases, with 19 bases between the two germline ends.

This clonotype was counted many times. CDR3 nucleotide sequence: TGTGCCAGCAGATCAGGGAGGGGGGCAATTGAAGCTTTCTTT. This sequence encodes CASRSGRGAIEAFF. The chain carries TRBV6-5 and TRBJ1-1; D is perhaps TRBD1 (6 bases). The CDR3 extends over 14 amino acids. Trimming pared 6 bases from V and 7 bases from J, leaving 18 bases between. CDR1 and CDR2 from the germline V gene are MNHEY and SVGAGI.

This clonotype was counted a few times. The chain uses TRBV24-1 and TRBJ2-1; 11 bases line up with TRBD2. This CDR3 region has 13 residues. J was trimmed by 8 bases and V by 7 bases; bases with no gene match: 3. Germline CDR1 is KGHDR and CDR2 is SFDVKD. The CDR3 loop reads CATRAGLADEQFF. In DNA, the CDR3 is TGTGCCACCAGAGCGGGACTAGCGGATGAGCAGTTCTTC.

CDR3 nucleotides: TGTGCCAGCAGTACCCACAGTATGGGGACGATTGACATTCAGTACTTC. This codes for CASSTHSMGTIDIQYF. The chain joins TRBV27 to TRBJ2-4, with D possibly called TRBD1 or TRBD2 (5 bases each). The CDR3 contains 16 residues. V was cut by 5 bases and J by 8 bases, with 22 bases left in between. CDR1 is MNHEY, CDR2 SMNVEV, per germline (reference sequence).

The chain uses TRBV6-5 and TRBJ1-5; TRBD1 might be the D (6 bases). Trimming removed 10 bases at V and 3 bases at J, with 16 bases between. The CDR3 covers 14 residues. Germline values: CDR1 MNHEY, CDR2 SVGAGI. CDR3 DNA sequence: TGTGCCACCCGGGAGGGGGTCTCCAATCAGCCCCAGCATTTT. This encodes CATREGVSNQPQHF.

This clonotype showed up just a few times. The chain combines TRBV7-2 with TRBJ2-1, with 7 positions matching TRBD1. Germline CDR1 reads SGHTA; CDR2 reads FQGNSA. The CDR3 totals 16 residues. The V and J ends lost 4 bases and 6 bases, in that order; junction bases with no gene match: 12. CDR3 amino acids: CASSSGWGQIFNEQFF. CDR3 DNA: TGTGCCAGCAGCTCCGGGTGGGGACAGATCTTCAATGAGCAGTTCTTC.

The chain recombines TRBV7-9 with TRBJ1-2; D gene unclear. Trimming stripped 1 base from V and 2 bases from J, with 14 bases between. Germline V gene lookup returns CDR1 SEHNR and CDR2 FQNEAQ (reference sequence). CDR3 size: 16 residues. This CDR3 reads CASSLVALGYNYGYTF. The CDR3 DNA is TGTGCCAGCAGCTTAGTGGCGTTGGGGTACAACTATGGCTACACCTTC.

The chain links TRBV6-5 to TRBJ1-1, with D maybe TRBD1 (6 bases). This CDR3 is 13 amino acids long. Germline CDR1 reads MNHEY; CDR2 reads SVGAGI. Trimming stripped 8 bases from V and 6 bases from J, with 16 bases between. DNA for the CDR3: TGTGCCAGCCTACAGGGACCCCGGTCTGAAGCTTTCTTT. This gives the protein CASLQGPRSEAFF.

This clonotype was detected only a few times. The V and J genes are TRBV6-2 or TRBV6-3 and TRBJ2-3; D is uncertain. This CDR3 comprises 12 residues. The germline V and J ends were trimmed by 2 bases and 3 bases, with 3 bases remaining between them. Germline V CDR1 and CDR2: MNHEY, SVGEGT. The CDR3 DNA sequence: TGTGCCAGCAGTTACCAGACAGATACGCAGTATTTT. Encoded protein: CASSYQTDTQYF.

This clonotype was counted between two and nine times. The chain combines TRBV20-1 with TRBJ1-1; D perhaps matches TRBD1 (6 bases). The CDR3 consists of 15 residues. The germline V gene encodes CDR1 DFQATT and CDR2 SNEGSKA (reference sequence). V lost 3 bases and J lost 1, with 15 bases in between. The CDR3 DNA reads as TGCAGTGCTAGGGGCCAGACAGGCTGGAACACTGAAGCTTTCTTT. As protein: CSARGQTGWNTEAFF.

This clonotype was found many times. The chain combines TRBV7-6 with TRBJ2-1; tentative D call: TRBD2 (6 bases). Trimming took off 5 bases at V and 7 bases at J, with 12 bases between the two ends. This CDR3 region has 13 residues. In germline, CDR1 is SGHVS, CDR2 FNYEAQ. CDR3 DNA sequence: TGTGCCAGCAGCACCAGACTAGGAAATGAGCAGTTCTTC. Its protein product is CASSTRLGNEQFF.

This clonotype was recorded many times. The chain employs TRBV27 and TRBJ2-1; 13 bases align to TRBD2. This CDR3 contains 17 residues. The junction had 10 bases not matched to a gene; V was cut back by 8 bases and J by 3 bases. Germline V gene data show CDR1 as MNHEY and CDR2 as SMNVEV (reference sequence). The CDR3 DNA reads TGTGCCAGCGCCCGGACTAGCGGGAGCCTTTTCTACAATGAGCAGTTCTTC. This encodes CASARTSGSLFYNEQFF.

This clonotype was observed a few times. The genes are TRBV2 and TRBJ2-5; TRBD2 matches 11 bases. The germline V gene has CDR1 SNHLY and CDR2 FYNNEI. This CDR3 has 17 residues. V lost 4 bases to trimming and J lost 3 bases; unmatched junction nucleotides: 10. Here the CDR3 reads CASSALAGGPNKETQYF. In DNA form, the CDR3 reads TGTGCCAGCAGTGCCCTAGCGGGGGGTCCCAACAAAGAGACCCAGTACTTC. Full variable domain (missing parts from reference TRBV2 and TRBJ2-5): EPEVTQTPSHQVTQMGQEVILRCVPISNHLYFYWYRQILGQKVEFLVSFYNNEISEKSEIFDDQFSVERPDGSNFTLKIRSTKLEDSAMYFCASSALAGGPNKETQYFGPGTRLLVL.

This chain links TRBV6-5 with TRBJ2-1, with a tentative D call TRBD2 (5 bases). The CDR3 sequence is 14 residues long. Trimming removed 7 bases at V and 3 bases at J, with 13 bases between. CDR1 is MNHEY and CDR2 is SVGAGI in the germline V gene. The DNA for the CDR3 is TGTGCCAGCACCGAAGGAAGCGGCTACAATGAGCAGTTCTTC. Its translation: CASTEGSGYNEQFF.

In its sample, this clonotype was seen a few times. This chain uses TRBV27 with TRBJ2-7; D remains ambiguous. The CDR3 is 13 residues long. Germline loops: CDR1 MNHEY, CDR2 SMNVEV (reference sequence). Trimming removed 6 bases from V and 2 bases from J, with 11 bases in between. CDR3 bases: TGTGCCAGCAGGGGTTACTCAACCTACGAGCAGTACTTC. This codes for CASRGYSTYEQYF.

The gene calls are TRBV5-1 and TRBJ1-2; 9 bases are a match to TRBD1. This CDR3 has 14 residues. Germline trimming cut 4 bases from V and 2 bases from J; bases unmatched to any gene: 3. Germline CDR1 reads SGHRS; CDR2 reads YFSETQ. CDR3 sequence reads: CASSHGTGNYGYTF. CDR3 sequence (DNA): TGCGCCAGCAGCCATGGGACAGGGAACTATGGCTACACCTTC.

This clonotype was observed a single time. V is TRBV29-1 and J is TRBJ2-3, with 10 bases fitting TRBD2. Trimming took 3 bases from V and 4 from J; bases not matched to a gene: 4. This CDR3 has 14 amino acids. Germline CDR1 SQVTM, CDR2 ANQGSEA. The CDR3 sequence: CSVDEAGGPDTQYF. For the CDR3, the DNA is TGCAGCGTTGATGAAGCGGGGGGGCCAGATACGCAGTATTTT.

This clonotype was observed a handful of times. The chain is built from TRBV5-1 and TRBJ2-3; tentative D call: TRBD1 (6 bases). CDR1 is SGHRS, CDR2 YFSETQ, per germline. The CDR3 is 15 residues long. Trimming shortened V by 6 bases and J by 2 bases, and 16 bases separated the two germline ends. The CDR3 sequence is CASTIPGQDTDTQYF. CDR3 bases: TGCGCCAGCACAATTCCGGGACAAGACACAGATACGCAGTATTTT.

This chain joins TRBV24-1 and TRBJ2-2; D could derive from TRBD1 or TRBD2 (5 bases each). The germline gives CDR1 KGHDR, CDR2 SFDVKD. V was cut by 3 bases and J by 15 bases, with 10 bases left in between. CDR3 length: 11 amino acids. CDR3 nucleotide sequence: TGTGCCACCAGTGATCAGGGACGTGTGTTTTTT. It yields the protein CATSDQGRVFF.

The rearrangement uses TRBV4-1 and TRBJ1-4; D is undetermined. The germline V gene encodes CDR1 MGHRA and CDR2 YSYEKL. Trimming left V 2 bases short and J 8 bases short, with 12 bases between. This CDR3 contains 14 residues. The CDR3 DNA reads TGCGCCAGCAGCCAAAACTCCGTGGCCGAAAAACTGTTTTTT. Residues: CASSQNSVAEKLFF.

This clonotype was seen only a few times. V gene TRBV4-3 combines with J gene TRBJ2-1; the D is unclear. The CDR3 spans 13 residues. V lost 0 bases and J lost 6, with 6 bases in between. Germline V gene data show CDR1 as LGHNA and CDR2 as YSLEER. CDR3 sequence (DNA): TGCGCCAGCAGCCAAGAGAATAGCAATGAGCAGTTCTTC. Residues: CASSQENSNEQFF.

This clonotype turned up a few times. This CDR3 is CASSTTGTPSYGYTF. CDR3 bases: TGTGCCAGCAGCACGACCGGGACACCGAGCTATGGCTACACCTTC. The chain links TRBV7-9 to TRBJ1-2, with D perhaps TRBD1 (6 bases). The germline V gene encodes CDR1 SEHNR and CDR2 FQNEAQ (reference sequence). The CDR3 has 15 amino acids. With 5 bases removed from V and 4 bases from J, the gap between germline ends came to 17 bases.

The sample holds a few counts of this clonotype. The CDR3 loop is CATSDAGEEKLFF. CDR3 in DNA: TGTGCCACCAGTGACGCAGGGGAGGAAAAACTGTTTTTT. V and J are TRBV24-1 and TRBJ1-4, with D tentatively TRBD1 (6 bases). Germline-derived CDR1 and CDR2 are KGHDR and SFDVKD. This CDR3 has 13 residues. V lost 4 bases, J lost 8 bases, and 10 bases lay in between.